This is a list of T cell receptor beta chains from one sample in a study of blood T cell repertoires in COVID-19. Clones were sequenced by immunoSEQ multiplex PCR, and TCRdb holds only the in-frame ones, with some missing. The sample has about 190,000 clones; roughly 78% are singletons. The sequenced sample was peripheral blood. These receptors all stem from a woman of 80 years or more with active or convalescent COVID-19. CDR3s include the opening cysteine and the closing phenylalanine or tryptophan.

J,V,CDR3
TRBJ2-4,TRBV2,CASIFILASTKNIQYF
TRBJ2-5,TRBV3-1/TRBV3-2,CASSGLAGGKETQYF
TRBJ2-7,TRBV10-2,CASSEQGQVGQYF
TRBJ1-6,TRBV9,CASSQQGAYSPLHF
TRBJ2-1,TRBV12-5,CASGSPRNEQFF
TRBJ2-3,TRBV18,CASSSGLAGGRYTDTQYF
TRBJ1-5,TRBV21-1,CASSKGVKEPTRQPQHF
TRBJ2-7,TRBV19,CASSSTQILPRVEQYF
TRBJ1-1,TRBV6-5,CASSYGRPGLTEAFF
TRBJ2-2,TRBV4-2,CASSPRGSTGELFF
TRBJ2-1,TRBV6-2/TRBV6-3,CASSYLVRGIDEQFF
TRBJ2-7,TRBV13,CASRVYSGDLSSYEQYF
TRBJ2-5,TRBV29-1,CSVTRQETQYF
TRBJ1-5,TRBV29-1,CSVEDPGEPQHF
TRBJ2-7,TRBV10-2,CASSARQGRGEQYF
TRBJ1-3,TRBV30,CAWSVLGAFSGNTIYF
TRBJ2-7,TRBV27,CASSLDTISSYEQYF
TRBJ1-4,TRBV5-3,CARSLEGVSNEKLFF
TRBJ2-7,TRBV4-2,CASSQGLGAGEYEQYF
TRBJ2-2,TRBV27,CASSLRAGVARVTGELFF
TRBJ2-7,TRBV5-1,CASSIPTGGYEQYF
TRBJ2-3,TRBV6-2/TRBV6-3,CASSYSGVFGDTQYF
TRBJ2-1,TRBV28,CASSFPLAGSWVDEQFF
TRBJ1-1,TRBV19,CASSIDRGPEAFF
TRBJ2-5,TRBV7-8,CASSAKSYQETQYF
TRBJ1-2,TRBV18,CASSPVGKNYGYTF
TRBJ1-3,TRBV7-8,CASGRGRVGNTIYF
TRBJ2-5,TRBV7-7,CASSAETGGAFTETQYF
TRBJ1-3,TRBV4-3,CASSQDPAGAGGNTIYF
TRBJ1-5,TRBV10-3,CAISAAGEQPQHF
TRBJ2-2,TRBV7-2,CASSLVPANTGELFF
TRBJ1-2,TRBV7-8,CASSPQGPQGYGYTF
TRBJ1-2,TRBV5-1,CASSIQGPYGYTF
TRBJ2-1,TRBV10-2,CASTTSGGAGYNEQFF
TRBJ1-4,TRBV28,CASSSLQGAGEKLFF
TRBJ2-7,TRBV6-5,CASSYQSYEQYF
TRBJ2-6,TRBV10-3,CAISEPHVLAGANVLTF
TRBJ2-2,TRBV7-8,CASSLAQGGGAPPLFF
TRBJ2-2,TRBV19,CASSVEGAGELFF
TRBJ2-7,TRBV18,CASSPFSPGQGGEQYF
TRBJ2-5,TRBV10-3,CAISGLAGNQETQYF
TRBJ2-3,TRBV4-3,CASSRWGSTDTQYF
TRBJ1-1,TRBV6-5,CASRALTGGNTEAFF
TRBJ2-1,TRBV2,CARQAGGRSYNEQFF
TRBJ1-2,TRBV19,CASSIRTSLGYGYTF
TRBJ1-4,TRBV20-1,CSASEGGTTNEKLFF
TRBJ1-2,TRBV19,CASSTGPGYGYTF
TRBJ1-1,TRBV29-1,CSATDRGGTEAFF
TRBJ2-5,TRBV2,CASSDRTSGSPQYF